This T cell receptor beta chain was profiled in a study of T cell clones after liver transplantation. Across the whole study: A pre-transplant mixed lymphocyte reaction with TCRbeta sequencing defined graft-donor-reactive clones followed in post-transplant blood.

Repertoires were generated with immunoSEQ multiplex PCR, while TCRdb's copy carries only in-frame clones and drops some. Among about 75,000 clones listed, less than 90% were seen once. Germline V gene data show CDR1 as LGHNA and CDR2 as YSLEER. The CDR3 runs 16 residues. V was pared by 0 bases and J by 2 bases, with 2 bases of the junction left unmatched. The TCR was taken from a human patient who received a liver transplant. The graft donor may have given rise to some T cells. Sequences were derived from CD4+ T cells from blood, sampled about 50 months after liver transplant. The gene calls are TRBV4-3 and TRBJ2-2; TRBD1 matches 8 bases. This CDR3 is CASSQDRGLNTGELFF. As DNA, the CDR3 is TGCGCCAGCAGCCAAGACAGGGGGCTTAACACCGGGGAGCTGTTTTTT.